These 22 T cell receptor beta chains originate from one sample sequenced in a study of PD-L1 blockade in urothelial cancer. Only in-frame clones appear in the TCRdb table, and some are missing; sequencing was by immunoSEQ multiplex PCR. The sample contains about 45,000 clones, about 88% of which appear only once. Time point noted: pretreatment peripheral blood. Here the sequenced sample was PBMCs, taken around atezolizumab (anti-PD-L1) treatment. The receptors here all came from a donor aged 40 or older with urothelial cancer.

The gene calls are TRBV5-5 and TRBJ2-5; 7 bases align to TRBD1. The germline V gene encodes CDR1 SGHKS and CDR2 YYEKEE (reference sequence). J was trimmed by 5 bases and V by 4 bases; bases with no gene match: 8. This CDR3 comprises 14 residues. The CDR3 DNA follows: TGTGCCAGCAGCCCCCGGACAGGAAGGGAGACCCAGTACTTC. Protein product: CASSPRTGRETQYF.

V gene TRBV19 combines with J gene TRBJ2-7, with 9 bases matching TRBD1. The J segment lost 0 bases and the V segment lost 9 bases, leaving 12 bases of the junction unmatched. Germline values: CDR1 LNHDA, CDR2 SQIVND (reference sequence). This CDR3 has 16 residues. CDR3 loop: CASSLGTGKSSYEQYF. CDR3 sequence (DNA): TGTGCCAGCAGTCTTGGGACAGGGAAATCCTCCTACGAGCAGTACTTC.

This clone was observed a single time. V and J are TRBV7-3 and TRBJ1-1; a weak D match, TRBD1 (6 bases). With 4 bases removed from V and 4 bases from J, the gap between germline ends came to 13 bases. Per germline, CDR1 SGHTA and CDR2 FQGTGA. The CDR3 loop spans 14 amino acids. Here the CDR3 reads CASSYHREGTEAFF. The CDR3 DNA follows: TGTGCCAGCAGCTACCACAGGGAGGGCACTGAAGCTTTCTTT.

In this sample, this clone is large. This chain uses TRBV4-1 with TRBJ2-4; TRBD2 matches 10 bases. CDR1 is MGHRA and CDR2 is YSYEKL in the germline V gene. The CDR3 spans 16 residues. V lost 3 bases to trimming and J lost 8 bases; unmatched junction nucleotides: 10. Here the CDR3 DNA reads TGCGCCAGCAGCCATAGCGCCCCTAGCGGGAGTGACATTCAGTACTTC. Residues: CASSHSAPSGSDIQYF.

This clone was seen a few times. J is TRBJ1-3 and V is TRBV5-1, with D possibly TRBD1 on 5 matching bases. V was cut by 4 bases and J by 8 bases, with 16 bases left in between. CDR3 length: 14 amino acids. Germline V gene lookup returns CDR1 SGHRS and CDR2 YFSETQ. DNA of the CDR3: TGCGCCAGCAGCCCGACAGCCTCCCCCGACACCATATATTTT. Translating gives CASSPTASPDTIYF.

The genes are TRBV15 and TRBJ2-5; the match to TRBD1 covers 10 bases. The CDR3 extends over 15 amino acids. V shed 1 base and J 4 bases; nucleotides not matched to a gene: 3. CDR1 and CDR2 (germline): LNHNV, YYDKDF (reference sequence). In nucleotides, the CDR3 is TGTGCCACCAGCAGAGCAGGACAGGGGGGAGAGACCCAGTACTTC. Translating gives CATSRAGQGGETQYF.

This chain uses TRBV18 with TRBJ1-2; D might be TRBD1 (5 bases). Trimming left V 0 bases short and J 8 bases short, with 19 bases between. Looked up from germline, CDR1 is KGHSH and CDR2 is LQKENI. The CDR3 is made up of 16 amino acids. The CDR3 here is CASSPPGRQGWLGYTF. The CDR3 DNA sequence: TGTGCCAGCTCACCACCGGGGCGGCAGGGTTGGCTCGGCTACACCTTC.

The rearrangement joins TRBV4-2 to TRBJ2-2, with TRBD2 identical over 9 bases. The V and J ends lost 1 base and 1 base, in that order; junction bases with no gene match: 4. Germline CDR1 LGHNA, CDR2 YNFKEQ. The CDR3 has 17 residues. Here the CDR3 DNA reads TGTGCCAGCAGCCAAGTGGCTAGCGGGATGAACACCGGGGAGCTGTTTTTT. Translation: CASSQVASGMNTGELFF.

The chain recombines TRBV4-3 with TRBJ2-3; 11 nucleotides agree with TRBD2. The germline V gene has CDR1 LGHNA and CDR2 YSLEER. The CDR3 contains 18 residues. V gave up 0 bases and J gave up 5 bases; unmatched junction bases: 10. In nucleotides, the CDR3 is TGCGCCAGCAGCCAAGACTCGGTAGCGGGAGGGCGGGTAGATACGCAGTATTTT. Amino acid sequence: CASSQDSVAGGRVDTQYF.

The chain combines TRBV2 with TRBJ2-5; 8 bases align to TRBD1. The CDR3 has 17 residues. CDR1 and CDR2 (germline): SNHLY, FYNNEI. The trim removed 3 bases at V and 5 bases at J, leaving 14 bases unmatched. This CDR3 is CASSEGGRGQVGETQYF. In nucleotides, the CDR3 is TGTGCCAGCAGTGAGGGGGGCAGGGGGCAAGTAGGGGAGACCCAGTACTTC.

The genes are TRBV28 and TRBJ2-7, with 9 positions matching TRBD2. The length of the CDR3 is 13 residues. CDR1 MDHEN and CDR2 SYDVKM come from the germline V gene. Unmatched junction bases numbered 9, after V lost 8 bases and J lost 7 bases. CDR3 nucleotide sequence: TGTGCCAGCGGAGTTGCGGGAGGGGGGGAGCAGTACTTC. Amino acids: CASGVAGGGEQYF. Drawing the rest from reference TRBV28 and TRBJ2-7, the complete variable domain is DVKVTQSSRYLVKRTGEKVFLECVQDMDHENMFWYRQDPGLGLRLIYFSYDVKMKEKGDIPEGYSVSREKKERFSLILESASTNQTSMYLCASGVAGGGEQYFGPGTRLTVT.

The J gene is TRBJ1-5, the V gene TRBV5-1; D may be TRBD1 (6 bases). V lost 0 bases, J lost 7 bases, and 14 bases lay in between. Germline V gene lookup returns CDR1 SGHRS and CDR2 YFSETQ. This CDR3 has 15 residues. The CDR3 is CASSLVPGAQQPQHF. The CDR3 DNA follows: TGCGCCAGCAGCTTGGTACCAGGGGCCCAGCAGCCCCAGCATTTT.

The genes are TRBV5-7 and TRBJ2-7, with D tentatively TRBD1 (9 bases). TRBV5-7 is an ORF; its function is uncertain. The CDR3 length is 16 residues. The V end was cut by 4 bases, the J end by 7 bases, with 24 bases between. CDR3 nucleotide sequence: TGTGCCAGCAGCCCGGGGGGGCCGACAGGGGGTTGGGAGCAGTACTTC. This translates into CASSPGGPTGGWEQYF.

For the CDR3, the DNA is TGTGCCAGCAGCTTAGCGTACGCGGGGGGCACAGATACGCAGTATTTT. Translation: CASSLAYAGGTDTQYF. This chain connects TRBV7-9 to TRBJ2-3; 7 bases are shared with TRBD2. Germline V gene lookup returns CDR1 SEHNR and CDR2 FQNEAQ (reference sequence). V shed 0 bases and J 1 base; nucleotides not matched to a gene: 4. The CDR3 is made up of 16 amino acids. The full variable domain, rest sourced from reference TRBV7-9 and TRBJ2-3, is DTGVSQNPRHKITKRGQNVTFRCDPISEHNRLYWYRQTLGQGPEFLTYFQNEAQLEKSRLLSDRFSAERPKGSFSTLEIQRTEQGDSAMYLCASSLAYAGGTDTQYFGPGTRLTVL.

The chain has TRBV5-1 and TRBJ2-5, with a tentative D call TRBD2 (7 bases). Trimming took 6 bases from V and 5 from J, leaving 14 bases between them. Germline V lookup: CDR1 SGHRS, CDR2 YFSETQ. CDR3 length: 13 amino acids. For the CDR3, the DNA is TGCGCCAGCAAACGGGGGGCCAGGGAGACCCAGTACTTC. It yields the protein CASKRGARETQYF.

The genes are TRBV7-2 and TRBJ1-1, with a possible D match to TRBD1 (5 bases). V was clipped by 5 bases and J by 3 bases, with 22 bases between them. CDR3 size: 17 residues. The germline V gene encodes CDR1 SGHTA and CDR2 FQGNSA. The CDR3 DNA follows: TGTGCCAGCAGCCCCTCGTGGGGTCAGGGAGGGGACACTGAAGCTTTCTTT. Translating gives CASSPSWGQGGDTEAFF. Based on the CDR3 plus reference TRBV7-2 and TRBJ1-1, the full variable domain is GAGVSQSPSNKVTEKGKDVELRCDPISGHTALYWYRQSLGQGLEFLIYFQGNSAPDKSGLPSDRFSAERTGGSVSTLTIQRTQQEDSAVYLCASSPSWGQGGDTEAFFGQGTRLTVV.

The genes are TRBV7-3 and TRBJ2-5; TRBD1 matches at 7 bases. V was pared by 5 bases and J by 3 bases, with 3 bases of the junction left unmatched. CDR3 length: 13 residues. Germline CDR1 reads SGHTA; CDR2 reads FQGTGA. The CDR3 DNA reads as TGTGCCAGCAGCAACAGGGGAGAAGAGACCCAGTACTTC. It encodes CASSNRGEETQYF.

This sequence joins TRBV4-3 and TRBJ1-2; TRBD1 agrees at 8 bases. J gave up 2 bases and V 4 bases, and 6 bases lay outside the gene matches. CDR3 length equals 15 residues. In germline, CDR1 is LGHNA, CDR2 YSLEER. CDR3 in DNA: TGCGCCAGCAGCCCAAGGTGGACAGGGAACTATGGCTACACCTTC. This sequence encodes CASSPRWTGNYGYTF.

The chain recombines TRBV7-8 with TRBJ1-2; D is undetermined. Germline lookup yields CDR1 SGHVS and CDR2 FQNEAQ. Trimming took 3 bases from V and 6 from J, leaving 11 bases between them. The CDR3 covers 13 residues. Written as DNA, the CDR3 is TGTGCCAGCAGCTTGACTCAACGGGATGGCTACACCTTC. It codes for CASSLTQRDGYTF.

The V call is TRBV11-3, the J call TRBJ1-1; no clear D gene. The CDR3 runs to 15 residues. Trimming pared 6 bases from V and 5 bases from J, leaving 19 bases between. Germline-derived CDR1 and CDR2 are SGHNT and YENEEA. CDR3 sequence (DNA): TGTGCCAGCAGGATCGCGGGCCCCTCGGGGACTGAAGCTTTCTTT. As protein: CASRIAGPSGTEAFF.

The chain uses TRBV7-6 and TRBJ1-4, with 7 bases identical to TRBD1. The germline V gene encodes CDR1 SGHVS and CDR2 FNYEAQ. This CDR3 has 15 residues. With 2 bases clipped from V and 5 bases from J, the junction kept 5 bases outside the gene matches. The CDR3 sequence is CASSLRTGQNEKLFF. CDR3 coding DNA: TGTGCCAGCAGCTTACGGACAGGCCAGAATGAAAAACTGTTTTTT.

CDR3 nucleotides: TGTGCCAGCAGCCCCCCGGGACAGGGGGGGTCGACAGATACGCAGTATTTT. Translated: CASSPPGQGGSTDTQYF. This chain connects TRBV7-9 to TRBJ2-3, with 11 bases fitting TRBD1. The germline CDR1 and CDR2 sequences are SEHNR and FQNEAQ (reference sequence). The CDR3 spans 17 residues. The J segment lost 3 bases and the V segment lost 5 bases, leaving 10 bases of the junction unmatched.